This TCR beta chain was identified during a study of post-analysis software for immune sequencing data. On the study more broadly: Clinical courses comprised relapsing-remitting, secondary progressive and progressive-relapsing multiple sclerosis. Points from the study as a whole: Higher frequency in patients than in controls was seen for five TRBV segments, with TRBV5-6, TRBV5-1 and TRBV20-1 among them. Comparison with controls showed significantly lower normalized Chao1 diversity in multiple sclerosis patients. Under F measure analysis, samples from one preparation batch co-clustered strongly.

To note about this clonotype: The antigen is unknown.

CDR1 and CDR2 from the germline V gene are SNHLY and FYNNEI. The V end lost 3 bases, the J end lost 3 bases, and 13 bases lay between the germline ends. The CDR3 covers 15 residues. Unique molecular identifiers tagged the TCR beta cDNA libraries. Each batch of roughly 1 to 11 million T cells produced 490,000 or so cDNA molecules. TCRdb used MiXCR to reprocess the PCR reads, holding one entry per CDR3 protein. The sample has about 770,000 distinct CDR3 sequences; about half are singletons. This chain connects TRBV2 to TRBJ2-3; no clear D gene. This TCR was sampled from a girl between 5 and 17 years old with multiple sclerosis. Sequenced: blood. The CDR3 nucleotides read TGTGCCAGCAGTGATGAGCACACGAGTACAGATACGCAGTATTTT. Translated, it gives CASSDEHTSTDTQYF.